Listed below are T cell receptor beta chains from one sample, sequenced in a study of blood T cell repertoires in COVID-19. Only in-frame clones appear in the TCRdb table, and some are missing; sequencing was by immunoSEQ multiplex PCR. The top ten clones hold 6.5% to 10% of a sample with 25,000 to 35,000 clones, 60% to 85% of them seen once. Sequencing was carried out using peripheral blood. The receptors derive from a woman in her 70s with active or convalescent COVID-19. CDR3s include the opening cysteine and the closing phenylalanine or tryptophan. The D gene is left open where the match is weak. Clone size is stated in some rows and not others, as once, few, many or a class when expanded.

cdr3_aa: CASSLTAHYEQYF
cdr3_nt: TGTGCCAGCAGCTTAACAGCCCACTACGAGCAGTACTTC
j_call: TRBJ2-7
d_call: .
clone_size: .
v_call: TRBV7-3

cdr3_aa: CASSQQGLAGGRYNEQLF
cdr3_nt: TGCGCCAGCAGCCAGCAGGGACTAGCGGGAGGGAGGTACAATGAGCAGCTCTTC
j_call: TRBJ2-1
d_call: TRBD2
clone_size: .
v_call: TRBV4-1

cdr3_aa: CASTGGYSPLHF
cdr3_nt: TGTGCCAGTACAGGGGGCTATTCACCCCTCCACTTT
j_call: TRBJ1-6
d_call: TRBD1
clone_size: .
v_call: TRBV19

cdr3_aa: CASSVAGANTEAFF
cdr3_nt: TGTGCCAGCAGCGTAGCGGGAGCGAACACTGAAGCTTTCTTT
j_call: TRBJ1-1
d_call: .
clone_size: .
v_call: TRBV9

cdr3_aa: CASSQGTSGSTDTQYF
cdr3_nt: TGCGCCAGCAGCCAGGGGACTAGCGGTTCTACAGATACGCAGTATTTT
j_call: TRBJ2-3
d_call: TRBD2
clone_size: once
v_call: TRBV4-3

cdr3_aa: CARSHLGTPKRSNQPQHF
cdr3_nt: TGTGCCAGAAGTCACCTCGGGACACCTAAGCGTAGCAATCAGCCCCAGCATTTT
j_call: TRBJ1-5
d_call: .
clone_size: .
v_call: TRBV5-3

cdr3_aa: CASSQSGGRNQPQHF
cdr3_nt: TGCGCCAGCAGTCAATCTGGAGGGCGCAATCAGCCCCAGCATTTT
j_call: TRBJ1-5
d_call: .
clone_size: few
v_call: TRBV23-1

cdr3_aa: CASSLAGLAGASYEQYF
cdr3_nt: TGCGCCAGCAGCTTGGCTGGACTAGCGGGGGCCTCCTACGAGCAGTACTTC
j_call: TRBJ2-7
d_call: TRBD2
clone_size: .
v_call: TRBV5-1

cdr3_aa: CASRTGTGIYEQYF
cdr3_nt: TGTGCCAGCAGGACCGGGACAGGGATATACGAGCAGTACTTC
j_call: TRBJ2-7
d_call: TRBD1
clone_size: .
v_call: TRBV6-5

cdr3_aa: CASSFSRGSGGHYNEQFF
cdr3_nt: TGTGCCAGCAGCTTCTCCCGGGGTAGCGGGGGCCACTACAATGAGCAGTTCTTC
j_call: TRBJ2-1
d_call: TRBD2
clone_size: .
v_call: TRBV7-3

cdr3_aa: CASSYSGGVSYNEQFF
cdr3_nt: TGTGCCAGCAGTTACTCAGGGGGGGTTTCCTACAATGAGCAGTTCTTC
j_call: TRBJ2-1
d_call: .
clone_size: .
v_call: TRBV6-2/TRBV6-3

cdr3_aa: CASSLGAGPAPGDTHYF
cdr3_nt: TGTGCCAGCAGCTTAGGAGCAGGGCCCGCCCCCGGAGATACGCACTATTTT
j_call: TRBJ2-3
d_call: .
clone_size: .
v_call: TRBV7-9

cdr3_aa: CASSPLPDTQYF
cdr3_nt: TGTGCCAGCTCACCCCTCCCGGATACGCAGTATTTT
j_call: TRBJ2-3
d_call: .
clone_size: few
v_call: TRBV18

cdr3_aa: CASSSARSVYTDTQYF
cdr3_nt: TGTGCCAGCAGCTCCGCCAGGTCCGTTTACACAGATACGCAGTATTTT
j_call: TRBJ2-3
d_call: .
clone_size: .
v_call: TRBV7-6

cdr3_aa: CASSFWSRGVEIGELFF
cdr3_nt: TGTGCCAGCAGCTTTTGGAGTCGGGGGGTAGAAATCGGGGAGCTGTTTTTT
j_call: TRBJ2-2
d_call: TRBD2
clone_size: few
v_call: TRBV7-2

cdr3_aa: CAISESSGGTGAYEQYF
cdr3_nt: TGTGCCATCAGTGAGTCCTCTGGGGGGACAGGAGCCTACGAGCAGTACTTC
j_call: TRBJ2-7
d_call: TRBD1
clone_size: .
v_call: TRBV10-3

cdr3_aa: CASSYSRDRAGKLFF
cdr3_nt: TGTGCCAGCAGTTACTCGAGGGACAGGGCGGGGAAACTGTTTTTT
j_call: TRBJ1-4
d_call: TRBD1
clone_size: .
v_call: TRBV6-6

cdr3_aa: CASSRGTSGSLNEQFF
cdr3_nt: TGTGCCAGTAGTAGGGGGACTAGCGGGAGTCTAAATGAGCAGTTCTTC
j_call: TRBJ2-1
d_call: TRBD2
clone_size: .
v_call: TRBV19

cdr3_aa: CASSKREGGANVLTF
cdr3_nt: TGTGCCAGCAGTAAGAGGGAGGGTGGGGCCAACGTCCTGACTTTC
j_call: TRBJ2-6
d_call: TRBD2
clone_size: .
v_call: TRBV6-5

cdr3_aa: CASSYTLTGGTDTQYF
cdr3_nt: TGTGCCAGCAGCTACACCTTGACAGGGGGGACAGATACGCAGTATTTT
j_call: TRBJ2-3
d_call: TRBD1
clone_size: few
v_call: TRBV5-6

cdr3_aa: CASSSGSLGYTF
cdr3_nt: TGTGCCAGCAGTTCCGGGAGCTTGGGCTACACCTTC
j_call: TRBJ1-2
d_call: .
clone_size: .
v_call: TRBV6-2/TRBV6-3

cdr3_aa: CASSLLGLTSYEQYF
cdr3_nt: TGTGCCAGCAGCTTACTCGGACTTACATCCTACGAGCAGTACTTC
j_call: TRBJ2-7
d_call: .
clone_size: .
v_call: TRBV11-2

cdr3_aa: CSGADRYYGYTF
cdr3_nt: TGCAGCGGAGCCGACAGGTACTATGGCTACACCTTC
j_call: TRBJ1-2
d_call: .
clone_size: .
v_call: TRBV29-1

cdr3_aa: CASRGRAAGPSTDTQYF
cdr3_nt: TGTGCCAGCAGAGGTCGGGCTGCGGGGCCTAGCACAGATACGCAGTATTTT
j_call: TRBJ2-3
d_call: .
clone_size: .
v_call: TRBV27

cdr3_aa: CASSYPNYEQYF
cdr3_nt: TGTGCCAGCAGTTACCCTAACTACGAGCAGTACTTC
j_call: TRBJ2-7
d_call: .
clone_size: .
v_call: TRBV6-6

cdr3_aa: CASSSRGEQYF
cdr3_nt: TGTGCCAGCAGCTCTCGGGGGGAGCAGTACTTC
j_call: TRBJ2-7
d_call: .
clone_size: .
v_call: TRBV5-6

cdr3_aa: CASIGRTGSSPLHF
cdr3_nt: TGTGCCAGCATTGGAAGGACAGGGAGTTCACCCCTCCACTTT
j_call: TRBJ1-6
d_call: TRBD1
clone_size: .
v_call: TRBV6-5

cdr3_aa: CASSLRGNEKLFF
cdr3_nt: TGTGCCAGCAGTTTACGGGGAAATGAAAAACTGTTTTTT
j_call: TRBJ1-4
d_call: .
clone_size: .
v_call: TRBV12-3/TRBV12-4

cdr3_aa: CASSPPMMGTGGIWNTEAFF
cdr3_nt: TGTGCCAGCTCACCACCAATGATGGGGACAGGGGGGATCTGGAACACTGAAGCTTTCTTT
j_call: TRBJ1-1
d_call: TRBD1
clone_size: .
v_call: TRBV18

cdr3_aa: CAIRPGQSPTEAFF
cdr3_nt: TGTGCCATCAGGCCGGGACAGTCCCCCACTGAAGCTTTCTTT
j_call: TRBJ1-1
d_call: TRBD1
clone_size: .
v_call: TRBV10-3

cdr3_aa: CASSLSSGNTIYF
cdr3_nt: TGTGCCAGCAGCCTTTCCTCTGGAAACACCATATATTTT
j_call: TRBJ1-3
d_call: .
clone_size: .
v_call: TRBV6-5

cdr3_aa: CASSSRDRVVATF
cdr3_nt: TGTGCCAGCAGCTCCCGGGACAGGGTGGTGGCCACCTTC
j_call: TRBJ1-2
d_call: TRBD1
clone_size: .
v_call: TRBV7-9

cdr3_aa: CASTLDRNTEAFF
cdr3_nt: TGTGCCAGCACCTTAGACAGAAACACTGAAGCTTTCTTT
j_call: TRBJ1-1
d_call: .
clone_size: .
v_call: TRBV28

cdr3_aa: CASSPQGFNEQFF
cdr3_nt: TGTGCCAGCAGTCCTCAGGGTTTCAATGAGCAGTTCTTC
j_call: TRBJ2-1
d_call: .
clone_size: .
v_call: TRBV28

cdr3_aa: CASTRTSGMGNNEQFF
cdr3_nt: TGCGCCAGCACCAGGACTAGCGGGATGGGGAATAATGAGCAGTTCTTC
j_call: TRBJ2-1
d_call: TRBD2
clone_size: .
v_call: TRBV5-1

cdr3_aa: CASSLKTATGSNYGYTF
cdr3_nt: TGTGCCAGCAGCTTGAAGACAGCGACGGGCTCGAACTATGGCTACACCTTC
j_call: TRBJ1-2
d_call: .
clone_size: once
v_call: TRBV5-6

cdr3_aa: CASSYTGDQPQHF
cdr3_nt: TGTGCCAGCAGTTACACAGGGGATCAGCCCCAGCATTTT
j_call: TRBJ1-5
d_call: TRBD1
clone_size: .
v_call: TRBV6-6

cdr3_aa: CAISSGDTSYNEQFF
cdr3_nt: TGTGCCATCAGTAGCGGGGACACCTCCTACAATGAGCAGTTCTTC
j_call: TRBJ2-1
d_call: .
clone_size: few
v_call: TRBV10-3

cdr3_aa: CASSLGGSSSTDTQYF
cdr3_nt: TGCGCCAGCAGCTTGGGAGGATCCTCTAGCACAGATACGCAGTATTTT
j_call: TRBJ2-3
d_call: .
clone_size: few
v_call: TRBV5-1

cdr3_aa: CASSLRGSGSPLHF
cdr3_nt: TGTGCCAGCAGCTTAAGGGGAAGTGGTTCACCCCTCCACTTT
j_call: TRBJ1-6
d_call: .
clone_size: .
v_call: TRBV7-2

cdr3_aa: CASSRQGAGTGELFF
cdr3_nt: TGTGCCAGCTCGAGACAGGGGGCCGGCACCGGGGAGCTGTTTTTT
j_call: TRBJ2-2
d_call: TRBD1
clone_size: .
v_call: TRBV2

cdr3_aa: CASSLDTGKGAQYF
cdr3_nt: TGTGCCAGCAGCTTGGATACGGGAAAGGGGGCGCAGTATTTT
j_call: TRBJ2-3
d_call: .
clone_size: .
v_call: TRBV5-4

cdr3_aa: CASSDGTGGYNEQFF
cdr3_nt: TGTGCCAGCAGCGACGGGACTGGGGGATACAATGAGCAGTTCTTC
j_call: TRBJ2-1
d_call: .
clone_size: few
v_call: TRBV5-4

cdr3_aa: CASRGVTEAFF
cdr3_nt: TGTGCCAGCAGGGGAGTCACTGAAGCTTTCTTT
j_call: TRBJ1-1
d_call: .
clone_size: .
v_call: TRBV6-5

cdr3_aa: CAWMGLGGFTEAFF
cdr3_nt: TGTGCCTGGATGGGCCTGGGGGGGTTCACTGAAGCTTTCTTT
j_call: TRBJ1-1
d_call: .
clone_size: .
v_call: TRBV30

cdr3_aa: CASSLLTGTKLFF
cdr3_nt: TGTGCCAGCAGCCTACTTACAGGGACAAAACTGTTTTTT
j_call: TRBJ1-4
d_call: .
clone_size: .
v_call: TRBV7-6

cdr3_aa: CASSVAGGQNTQYF
cdr3_nt: TGTGCCAGCAGCGTAGCGGGGGGGCAAAATACGCAGTATTTT
j_call: TRBJ2-3
d_call: TRBD2
clone_size: .
v_call: TRBV5-5

cdr3_aa: CASRRAGSGANVLTF
cdr3_nt: TGTGCCAGCAGGCGTGCAGGGTCCGGGGCCAACGTCCTGACTTTC
j_call: TRBJ2-6
d_call: .
clone_size: .
v_call: TRBV5-6

cdr3_aa: CASSSMNTEAFF
cdr3_nt: TGTGCCAGCAGTTCTATGAACACTGAAGCTTTCTTT
j_call: TRBJ1-1
d_call: .
clone_size: few
v_call: TRBV28

cdr3_aa: CASSLDMRETQYF
cdr3_nt: TGTGCCAGCAGCTTAGATATGAGGGAGACCCAGTACTTC
j_call: TRBJ2-5
d_call: .
clone_size: .
v_call: TRBV7-2

cdr3_aa: CASSAGTGRGSTEAFF
cdr3_nt: TGTGCCAGCAGCGCTGGGACAGGGAGGGGTAGTACTGAAGCTTTCTTT
j_call: TRBJ1-1
d_call: TRBD1
clone_size: once
v_call: TRBV11-1

cdr3_aa: CASSLTGGDTEAFF
cdr3_nt: TGTGCCAGCAGCTTAACAGGGGGAGACACTGAAGCTTTCTTT
j_call: TRBJ1-1
d_call: TRBD1
clone_size: .
v_call: TRBV5-5

cdr3_aa: CASSMTSGAANYGYTF
cdr3_nt: TGTGCCAGTAGTATGACGTCAGGGGCCGCTAACTATGGCTACACCTTC
j_call: TRBJ1-2
d_call: .
clone_size: .
v_call: TRBV19

cdr3_aa: CASSLWGTGGGYTF
cdr3_nt: TGTGCCAGCAGCTTGTGGGGGACAGGGGGCGGCTACACCTTC
j_call: TRBJ1-2
d_call: TRBD1
clone_size: .
v_call: TRBV5-6